This T cell receptor beta chain emerged from a study of T cell responses to AZD1222 COVID-19 vaccine. Measured with immunoSEQ multiplex PCR; TCRdb has only the in-frame clones, and not every one. The sample holds more than 100,000 clones, about nine tenths seen once. To note about this clone: Antigen specificity is unknown.

The length of the CDR3 is 15 residues. Germline V gives CDR1 SGHVS, CDR2 FNYEAQ. The V and J ends lost 6 bases and 7 bases, in that order; junction bases with no gene match: 9. Notes on the study in general: The donor cohort was predominantly white British with a female majority, and clonal diversity may have been underestimated. Spike-specific TCR breadth and depth grew following two AZD1222 doses.

The sample was peripheral blood, taken on day 0 of AZD1222 vaccination. The chain is built from TRBV7-6 and TRBJ1-4, with 9 nucleotides matching TRBD1. The receptor comes from an adult in good health. As DNA, the CDR3 is TGTGCCAGCAGACCGACAGGGGGAAGGGGTGAAAAACTGTTTTTT. It codes for CASRPTGGRGEKLFF.